These 10 T cell receptor beta chains were all obtained from the same sample, sequenced in a study of T-cell memory formation after mild COVID-19. TCRdb analysed the 5' RACE reads with MiXCR anew, one entry per CDR3 protein. The sample lists about 180,000 distinct CDR3 sequences; 16% were seen once. Material for sequencing was PBMCs or a T cell subset sorted from them (not recorded which). The receptors shown here come from an adult woman who had mild COVID-19 (a few samples of this study predate the infection). Cell type and time point are not known.

This clonotype occurred a few times. The chain has TRBV19 and TRBJ2-1, with 7 bases matching TRBD1. V was clipped by 8 bases and J by 4 bases; unmatched bases: 5. Germline CDR1 reads LNHDA; CDR2 reads SQIVND (reference sequence). The CDR3 spans 13 residues. The CDR3 nucleotides read TGTGCCAGTTCGGGACAGCCTTACAATGAGCAGTTCTTC. Protein: CASSGQPYNEQFF.

V usage is TRBV5-1 and J usage is TRBJ1-2, with 8 bases lining up with TRBD1. With V trimmed by 0 bases and J by 0 bases, 1 base remained unmatched. The length of the CDR3 is 15 residues. Germline V gene lookup returns CDR1 SGHRS and CDR2 YFSETQ. The CDR3 sequence is CASSLGDRTNYGYTF. CDR3 nucleotide sequence: TGCGCCAGCAGCTTGGGGGACAGGACTAACTATGGCTACACCTTC. The full variable domain, rest sourced from reference TRBV5-1 and TRBJ1-2, is KAGVTQTPRYLIKTRGQQVTLSCSPISGHRSVSWYQQTPGQGLQFLFEYFSETQRNKGNFPGRFSGRQFSNSRSEMNVSTLELGDSALYLCASSLGDRTNYGYTFGSGTRLTVV.

This clonotype was observed a handful of times. The gene calls are TRBV30 and TRBJ1-2; the match to TRBD1 covers 10 bases. V was pared by 3 bases and J by 2 bases, with 9 bases of the junction left unmatched. Germline assignment: CDR1 GTSNPN and CDR2 SVGIG (reference sequence). The CDR3 has 16 residues. This chain's CDR3 is CAWSGQGETSNYGYTF. The CDR3 DNA follows: TGTGCCTGGAGCGGACAGGGGGAAACGTCAAACTATGGCTACACCTTC.

The CDR3 DNA follows: TGTGCCAGTAGTCCGGGACAGCATACCCACCTCTACGAGCAGTACTTC. Protein: CASSPGQHTHLYEQYF. This sequence joins TRBV19 and TRBJ2-7, with 7 bases that match TRBD1. This CDR3 region has 16 residues. Trimming took 5 bases from V and 3 from J; bases not matched to a gene: 13. The germline CDR1 and CDR2 sequences are LNHDA and SQIVND (reference sequence).

This clonotype has ten or more counts. The CDR3 region is CASSRLAPNNEQFF. In nucleotides, the CDR3 is TGTGCCAGCAGCCGTCTCGCTCCGAACAATGAGCAGTTCTTC. The chain combines TRBV14 with TRBJ2-1; D remains unclear. The V gene lost 4 bases and the J gene lost 5 bases, with 12 bases spanning the gap. Germline V gene lookup returns CDR1 SGHDN and CDR2 FVKESK. The CDR3 runs 14 residues.

The J gene is TRBJ1-1, the V gene TRBV11-2; D uncertain. Germline CDR1 and CDR2: SGHAT and FQNNGV. The length of the CDR3 is 14 residues. V lost 5 bases and J 1 base, leaving 11 bases between the germline ends. In DNA, the CDR3 is TGTGCCAGCAGCAAAAGGACGGGGAACACTGAAGCTTTCTTT. Its translation is CASSKRTGNTEAFF.

This clonotype was detected a few times. The CDR3 nucleotides are TGCGCCAGCAGCTTATCTGCGGGAGTGCCCTACGAGCAGTACTTC. As protein: CASSLSAGVPYEQYF. The rearrangement links TRBV5-1 to TRBJ2-7; the match to TRBD2 covers 7 bases. The CDR3 is 15 amino acids. V lost 2 bases to trimming and J lost 2 bases; unmatched junction nucleotides: 7. Per germline, CDR1 SGHRS and CDR2 YFSETQ. The full variable domain, its missing parts supplied by reference TRBV5-1 and TRBJ2-7, is KAGVTQTPRYLIKTRGQQVTLSCSPISGHRSVSWYQQTPGQGLQFLFEYFSETQRNKGNFPGRFSGRQFSNSRSEMNVSTLELGDSALYLCASSLSAGVPYEQYFGPGTRLTVT.

This clonotype came up a few times. The rearrangement links TRBV12-3 or TRBV12-4 to TRBJ1-5; D not resolved. The CDR3 runs 15 residues. V dropped 6 bases and J dropped 11 bases, with 23 bases sitting between them. This CDR3 reads CASRYRESQKFAQHF. CDR3 nucleotide sequence: TGTGCCAGCAGATACCGGGAGAGTCAGAAGTTTGCCCAGCATTTT.

For this clonotype: A much more abundant neighbour one base away suggests this may be a read error. This chain connects TRBV12-3 or TRBV12-4 to TRBJ2-7; D unclear. The length of the CDR3 is 11 residues. The CDR3 DNA sequence: TGTGCCGGCAGCCCTAGGGATGAGCAGTACTTC. This translates into CAGSPRDEQYF.

This clonotype was detected many times. The chain employs TRBV24-1 and TRBJ2-3; D is undetermined. The CDR3 extends over 12 amino acids. Trimming pared 5 bases from V and 8 bases from J, leaving 10 bases between. The germline gives CDR1 KGHDR, CDR2 SFDVKD. The CDR3 reads CATSAVGGTQYF. DNA of the CDR3: TGTGCCACCAGTGCAGTCGGTGGTACGCAGTATTTT.